This passage covers 7 T cell receptor beta chains from one sample sequenced in a study of T cell responses to AZD1222 COVID-19 vaccine. Here immunoSEQ multiplex PCR was the method, and the copy in TCRdb shows in-frame clones only, minus some. The table lists around 170,000 clones, around 93% of them singletons. The sequencing here drew on peripheral blood, taken on day 0 of AZD1222 vaccination. The origin of the receptors is an adult in good health.

The rearrangement links TRBV28 to TRBJ2-3, with D perhaps matching TRBD2 (6 bases). The CDR3 runs 15 residues. V was clipped by 6 bases and J by 6 bases, with 19 bases between them. Germline V gene sequence: CDR1 MDHEN, CDR2 SYDVKM. DNA for the CDR3: TGTGCCAGCAGCCTCTGGAGGGGCGCCGGGGATACGCAGTATTTT. This translates into CASSLWRGAGDTQYF. Combining the CDR3 with reference TRBV28 and TRBJ2-3 gives the whole variable domain DVKVTQSSRYLVKRTGEKVFLECVQDMDHENMFWYRQDPGLGLRLIYFSYDVKMKEKGDIPEGYSVSREKKERFSLILESASTNQTSMYLCASSLWRGAGDTQYFGPGTRLTVL.

The chain joins TRBV18 to TRBJ1-1, with TRBD1 matching over 7 bases. Unmatched junction bases numbered 12, after V lost 4 bases and J lost 4 bases. This CDR3 comprises 16 residues. Germline loops: CDR1 KGHSH, CDR2 LQKENI. This CDR3 reads CASSLLQQGSSTEAFF. DNA for the CDR3: TGTGCCAGCTCACTATTACAACAGGGGTCGAGCACTGAAGCTTTCTTT.

The chain is built from TRBV11-3 and TRBJ1-5; D may be TRBD1 (5 bases). The CDR3 is made up of 15 amino acids. V was shortened by 5 bases and J by 5 bases, with 16 bases between the two germline ends. The V gene's germline CDR1 is SGHNT and CDR2 YENEEA. CDR3 coding DNA: TGTGCCAGCAGCACCTCCGGCCCGGGACATCAGCCCCAGCATTTT. Translation gives CASSTSGPGHQPQHF.

The chain has TRBV6-5 and TRBJ2-7; maybe TRBD2 (5 bases). Germline V gene lookup returns CDR1 MNHEY and CDR2 SVGAGI. V was pared by 4 bases and J by 2 bases, with 18 bases between. This CDR3 is built from 16 residues. The CDR3 region has the DNA TGTGCCAGCAGTTTGTCCCGACTATCTCTCGCCTACGAGCAGTACTTC. Amino acid sequence: CASSLSRLSLAYEQYF.

The chain links TRBV10-3 to TRBJ2-7; maybe TRBD1 (6 bases). This CDR3 has 12 residues. Trimming stripped 10 bases from V and 5 bases from J, with 15 bases between. Germline assignment: CDR1 ENHRY and CDR2 SYGVKD. The CDR3 DNA reads TGTGCCACTAGGACAGCCATCCACGAGCAGTACTTC. This codes for CATRTAIHEQYF.

This chain uses TRBV18 with TRBJ1-3; 8 nucleotides line up with TRBD1. The CDR3 sequence is 17 residues long. The ends lost 6 bases at V and 1 base at J; junction bases unmatched: 11. CDR1 is KGHSH, CDR2 LQKENI, per germline. The CDR3 protein is CASSPWTGLESGNTIYF. CDR3 nucleotides: TGTGCCAGCTCCCCCTGGACAGGGTTGGAGTCTGGAAACACCATATATTTT.

This rearrangement joins TRBV5-1 to TRBJ2-7; 9 bases map to TRBD2. Unmatched junction bases numbered 6, after V lost 6 bases and J lost 2 bases. This CDR3 contains 14 residues. Germline assignment: CDR1 SGHRS and CDR2 YFSETQ. The CDR3 region has the DNA TGCGCCAGCAACCTAGCGGGACGACCCTACGAGCAGTACTTC. Encoded protein: CASNLAGRPYEQYF.